This T cell receptor beta chain was obtained from a study of blood T cells in healthy people across ages. About the study: About one barcoded TCR beta cDNA was captured per two T cells. Points from the study as a whole: Diversity of TCR beta per million T cells declined in a roughly linear way with age.

This clonotype was seen more than once but under ten times. The antigen is not known. Donors gave about 9.3 milliliters of peripheral blood apiece. Isolation recovered at least 6 million PBMCs from every sample. The authors ran a second PCR of roughly 6 to 12 cycles using a sample-barcoded 5' primer and a J-beta primer mix. One entry per CDR3 protein, called by TCRdb with MiXCR from the 5' RACE reads. The sample records 1.5 million to 2 million distinct CDR3 sequences, 40% to 55% being singletons. The CDR3 is 15 amino acids. Germline V gene sequence: CDR1 SGHRS, CDR2 YFSETQ. The J segment lost 7 bases and the V segment lost 4 bases, leaving 10 bases of the junction unmatched.

This receptor was obtained from a middle-aged woman in good health. The sequencing sample was made of blood. The chain links TRBV5-1 to TRBJ2-3; 9 bases fit TRBD2. The CDR3 is CASSLPGLANYTQYF. The CDR3 coding sequence is TGCGCCAGCAGCCTTCCAGGACTAGCGAATTATACGCAGTATTTT.